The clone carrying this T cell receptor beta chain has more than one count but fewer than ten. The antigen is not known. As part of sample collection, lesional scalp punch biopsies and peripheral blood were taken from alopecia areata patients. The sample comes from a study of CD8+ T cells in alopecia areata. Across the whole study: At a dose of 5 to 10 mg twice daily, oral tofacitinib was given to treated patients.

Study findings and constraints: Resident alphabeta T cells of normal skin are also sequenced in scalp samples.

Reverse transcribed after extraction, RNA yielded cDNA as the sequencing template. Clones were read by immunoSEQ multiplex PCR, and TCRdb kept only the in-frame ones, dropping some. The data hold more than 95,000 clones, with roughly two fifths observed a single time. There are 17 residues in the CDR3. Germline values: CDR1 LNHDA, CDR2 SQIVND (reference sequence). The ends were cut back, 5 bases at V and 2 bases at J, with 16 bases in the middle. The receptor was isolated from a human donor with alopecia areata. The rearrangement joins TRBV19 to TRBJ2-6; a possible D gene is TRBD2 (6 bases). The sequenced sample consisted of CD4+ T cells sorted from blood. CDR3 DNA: TGTGCCAGTAGTCAGATATTCCCGGGGGCTGGGGCCAACGTCCTGACTTTC. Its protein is CASSQIFPGAGANVLTF.